This TCR beta chain was found in a study of T cell repertoires in cytomegalovirus infection. Study in general: Use of recently identified HLA-C-restricted and well-studied HLA-B-restricted CMV epitopes was part of the study.

In TCRdb, the reads were re-called with MiXCR into one record per CDR3 protein. The table has 550,000 to 850,000 distinct CDR3 sequences, around 30% seen once. Remarks on this clonotype: Its antigen remains unidentified.

Study results and caveats: The ex vivo response showed dominance by HLA-C-restricted CMV-specific TCR beta clonotypes. CMV carriers having the relevant HLA were flagged by cumulative public TCR beta family frequency.

This CDR3 spans 17 amino acids. V was pared by 0 bases and J by 1 base, with 6 bases of the junction left unmatched. Germline CDR1 LGHNA, CDR2 YNFKEQ. The J gene is TRBJ2-1, the V gene TRBV4-2; 7 nucleotides agree with TRBD1. The sequence was collected from a human donor in good health (CMV status not recorded). Some clones in this sample may be carry-over from other donors' samples. Sequencing used cultured PBMCs, obtained from culture after CMV antigen stimulation. This CDR3 reads CASSQDEGQWSYNEQFF. In nucleotides, the CDR3 is TGTGCCAGCAGCCAAGACGAGGGACAGTGGTCCTACAATGAGCAGTTCTTC.